The rows below give T cell receptor beta chains drawn from one sample of a study of OX40 agonist ivuxolimab in advanced cancers. Method: immunoSEQ multiplex PCR; TCRdb's copy keeps in-frame clones and lacks some. The sample contains over 50,000 clones, around 92% of which appear only once. Sequenced material: CD4+ or CD8+ T cells sorted from blood, taken in a trial of the OX40 agonist ivuxolimab. These receptors all stem from an adult with an advanced solid tumor such as melanoma, head and neck, liver or kidney cancer. CDR3s include the opening cysteine and the closing phenylalanine or tryptophan. Fields, in order: V gene, J gene, D gene, clone size, CDR3 protein, CDR3 DNA. The D gene is left open where the match is weak. Size tells how often a clone was seen (once, few, many) or the class of an expanded clone, and some rows leave it out.

v_gene: TRBV19
j_gene: TRBJ2-1
d_gene: .
abundance: .
CDR3aa: CASSFPTIDNEQFF
CDR3nt: TGTGCCAGTAGTTTCCCAACAATCGACAATGAGCAGTTCTTC

v_gene: TRBV11-2
j_gene: TRBJ1-1
d_gene: .
abundance: once
CDR3aa: CASSAAGGMNTEAFF
CDR3nt: TGTGCCAGCAGCGCAGCGGGCGGCATGAACACTGAAGCTTTCTTT

v_gene: TRBV4-1
j_gene: TRBJ1-2
d_gene: .
abundance: .
CDR3aa: CASSQPTGFGGYTF
CDR3nt: TGCGCCAGCAGCCAACCTACAGGGTTCGGAGGCTACACCTTC

v_gene: TRBV28
j_gene: TRBJ2-1
d_gene: .
abundance: .
CDR3aa: CASSSASSAYNEQFF
CDR3nt: TGTGCCAGCAGTTCTGCTAGCAGCGCCTACAATGAGCAGTTCTTC

v_gene: TRBV9
j_gene: TRBJ1-2
d_gene: .
abundance: .
CDR3aa: CASSVETGTTGPFNYGYTF
CDR3nt: TGTGCCAGCAGCGTAGAAACGGGAACAACAGGGCCATTTAACTATGGCTACACCTTC

v_gene: TRBV11-2
j_gene: TRBJ2-3
d_gene: .
abundance: .
CDR3aa: CASQGPSFYF
CDR3nt: TGTGCCAGCCAAGGACCCTCTTTCTATTTT

v_gene: TRBV10-2
j_gene: TRBJ2-3
d_gene: .
abundance: .
CDR3aa: CASSEEPLTDTQYF
CDR3nt: TGCGCCAGCAGTGAGGAGCCCCTCACAGATACGCAGTATTTT

v_gene: TRBV6-5
j_gene: TRBJ2-1
d_gene: TRBD2
abundance: .
CDR3aa: CASRQREYSYNEQFF
CDR3nt: TGTGCCAGCAGGCAGCGGGAGTATTCCTACAATGAGCAGTTCTTC

v_gene: TRBV28
j_gene: TRBJ2-3
d_gene: .
abundance: .
CDR3aa: CASSLSDTQYF
CDR3nt: TGTGCCAGCAGTTTATCGGATACGCAGTATTTT

v_gene: TRBV28
j_gene: TRBJ1-5
d_gene: .
abundance: .
CDR3aa: CASSLRGPYTNQPQHF
CDR3nt: TGTGCCAGCAGTCTGCGGGGGCCGTATACCAATCAGCCCCAGCATTTT

v_gene: TRBV12-5
j_gene: TRBJ1-1
d_gene: .
abundance: .
CDR3aa: CASGFDLNTEAFF
CDR3nt: TGTGCTAGTGGTTTCGATCTGAACACTGAAGCTTTCTTT

v_gene: TRBV4-3
j_gene: TRBJ1-2
d_gene: .
abundance: .
CDR3aa: CASSQDPNPYGYTF
CDR3nt: TGCGCCAGCAGCCAAGACCCAAACCCCTATGGCTACACCTTC

v_gene: TRBV29-1
j_gene: TRBJ2-3
d_gene: .
abundance: .
CDR3aa: CSVEGGEGKDTQYF
CDR3nt: TGCAGCGTTGAAGGGGGTGAGGGGAAAGATACGCAGTATTTT

v_gene: TRBV25-1
j_gene: TRBJ1-6
d_gene: .
abundance: .
CDR3aa: CASSERLSYNSPLHF
CDR3nt: TGTGCCAGCAGTGAACGACTCTCCTATAATTCACCCCTCCACTTT

v_gene: TRBV28
j_gene: TRBJ2-7
d_gene: .
abundance: .
CDR3aa: CASSFTGRTYEQYF
CDR3nt: TGTGCCAGCAGTTTTACAGGGAGGACCTACGAGCAGTACTTC

v_gene: TRBV27
j_gene: TRBJ1-6
d_gene: .
abundance: .
CDR3aa: CASSVMGREDSPLHF
CDR3nt: TGTGCCAGCAGTGTGATGGGACGGGAAGATTCACCCCTCCACTTT

v_gene: TRBV30
j_gene: TRBJ1-2
d_gene: .
abundance: few
CDR3aa: CAWSGGRGYTF
CDR3nt: TGTGCCTGGAGCGGGGGGCGAGGCTACACCTTC

v_gene: TRBV19
j_gene: TRBJ1-1
d_gene: TRBD1
abundance: .
CDR3aa: CASSTHLPGQGAYGSNTEAFF
CDR3nt: TGTGCCAGTAGCACACACCTACCGGGACAGGGGGCCTACGGGTCTAACACTGAAGCTTTCTTT

v_gene: TRBV5-5
j_gene: TRBJ1-6
d_gene: .
abundance: .
CDR3aa: CASSIIDYGGSPLHF
CDR3nt: TGTGCCAGCAGTATCATCGACTACGGGGGTTCACCCCTCCACTTT

v_gene: TRBV30
j_gene: TRBJ2-2
d_gene: .
abundance: .
CDR3aa: CAWSVSGELFF
CDR3nt: TGTGCCTGGAGTGTATCCGGGGAGCTGTTTTTT

v_gene: TRBV6-7
j_gene: TRBJ1-2
d_gene: TRBD1
abundance: .
CDR3aa: CASSYRQGDYGYTF
CDR3nt: TGTGCCAGCAGTTACAGGCAGGGGGACTATGGCTACACCTTC

v_gene: TRBV9
j_gene: TRBJ2-7
d_gene: .
abundance: .
CDR3aa: CASSATSGGGYEQYF
CDR3nt: TGTGCCAGCAGCGCAACTTCCGGGGGAGGTTACGAGCAGTACTTC

v_gene: TRBV18
j_gene: TRBJ1-3
d_gene: TRBD1
abundance: .
CDR3aa: CASSPTRQGSPGNTIYF
CDR3nt: TGTGCCAGCTCACCCACGAGACAGGGGAGCCCTGGAAACACCATATATTTT

v_gene: TRBV6-5
j_gene: TRBJ2-5
d_gene: .
abundance: .
CDR3aa: CASSYFAEVQETQYF
CDR3nt: TGTGCCAGCAGTTACTTTGCGGAAGTCCAAGAGACCCAGTACTTC

v_gene: TRBV28
j_gene: TRBJ1-4
d_gene: TRBD1
abundance: .
CDR3aa: CASRWGQKEKLFF
CDR3nt: TGTGCCAGCAGATGGGGACAGAAAGAAAAACTGTTTTTT

v_gene: TRBV28
j_gene: TRBJ1-5
d_gene: TRBD1
abundance: .
CDR3aa: CASSYGTGNQPQHF
CDR3nt: TGTGCCAGCAGTTACGGGACAGGGAATCAGCCCCAGCATTTT

v_gene: TRBV7-6
j_gene: TRBJ2-3
d_gene: .
abundance: few
CDR3aa: CASSLTTSTDTQYF
CDR3nt: TGTGCCAGCAGCTTGACTACTAGCACAGATACGCAGTATTTT

v_gene: TRBV9
j_gene: TRBJ2-2
d_gene: .
abundance: .
CDR3aa: CASSVALDWVTGELFF
CDR3nt: TGTGCCAGCAGCGTAGCGTTAGATTGGGTCACCGGGGAGCTGTTTTTT

v_gene: TRBV25-1
j_gene: TRBJ2-1
d_gene: .
abundance: .
CDR3aa: CASSERGRYNEQFF
CDR3nt: TGTGCCAGCAGTGAAAGGGGACGCTACAATGAGCAGTTCTTC

v_gene: TRBV28
j_gene: TRBJ1-2
d_gene: .
abundance: .
CDR3aa: CASSPDRNYGYTF
CDR3nt: TGTGCCAGCAGCCCCGACCGGAACTATGGCTACACCTTC

v_gene: TRBV2
j_gene: TRBJ1-2
d_gene: .
abundance: .
CDR3aa: CASSEHQGRRGYTF
CDR3nt: TGTGCCAGCAGTGAACACCAGGGGCGTCGTGGCTACACCTTC

v_gene: TRBV7-8
j_gene: TRBJ2-3
d_gene: TRBD2
abundance: .
CDR3aa: CASTHGGAAADTQYF
CDR3nt: TGTGCCAGTACCCACGGGGGGGCCGCGGCAGATACGCAGTATTTT

v_gene: TRBV30
j_gene: TRBJ2-3
d_gene: .
abundance: .
CDR3aa: CAWSLTDTQYF
CDR3nt: TGTGCCTGGAGCCTCACAGATACGCAGTATTTT

v_gene: TRBV28
j_gene: TRBJ1-2
d_gene: TRBD1
abundance: .
CDR3aa: CASSPTGPGGYTF
CDR3nt: TGTGCCAGCAGTCCGACAGGGCCAGGTGGCTACACCTTC

v_gene: TRBV30
j_gene: TRBJ1-1
d_gene: .
abundance: .
CDR3aa: CAWSTRGRMDTEAFF
CDR3nt: TGTGCCTGGAGTACCAGGGGTAGGATGGACACTGAAGCTTTCTTT

v_gene: TRBV6-5
j_gene: TRBJ1-2
d_gene: .
abundance: .
CDR3aa: CASSYSGGTGYTF
CDR3nt: TGTGCCAGCAGTTACTCGGGGGGGACTGGCTACACCTTC

v_gene: TRBV6-5
j_gene: TRBJ1-6
d_gene: TRBD1
abundance: .
CDR3aa: CASTRTGPPLHF
CDR3nt: TGTGCCAGCACTCGGACAGGCCCACCCCTCCACTTT

v_gene: TRBV2
j_gene: TRBJ1-5
d_gene: .
abundance: once
CDR3aa: CASSEANGHQPQHF
CDR3nt: TGTGCCAGCAGTGAAGCGAACGGGCATCAGCCCCAGCATTTT

v_gene: TRBV6-5
j_gene: TRBJ1-6
d_gene: .
abundance: .
CDR3aa: CASSYLNSPLHF
CDR3nt: TGTGCCAGCAGTTACCTGAATTCACCCCTCCACTTT

v_gene: TRBV5-5
j_gene: TRBJ1-1
d_gene: .
abundance: .
CDR3aa: CASSLAISTEAFF
CDR3nt: TGTGCCAGCAGCTTGGCCATTTCCACTGAAGCTTTCTTT

v_gene: TRBV4-1
j_gene: TRBJ1-6
d_gene: .
abundance: .
CDR3aa: CASSPRWEQFSSPLHF
CDR3nt: TGCGCCAGCAGCCCACGATGGGAACAGTTTAGTTCACCCCTCCACTTT

v_gene: TRBV5-6
j_gene: TRBJ2-3
d_gene: TRBD2
abundance: .
CDR3aa: CASSTWTSWVGFTQYF
CDR3nt: TGTGCCAGCAGCACCTGGACTAGCTGGGTCGGCTTTACGCAGTATTTT

v_gene: TRBV20-1
j_gene: TRBJ2-1
d_gene: .
abundance: .
CDR3aa: CSARWYAEQFF
CDR3nt: TGCAGTGCTAGGTGGTACGCTGAGCAGTTCTTC

v_gene: TRBV4-3
j_gene: TRBJ2-2
d_gene: .
abundance: .
CDR3aa: CASSHGEGGELFF
CDR3nt: TGCGCCAGCAGCCACGGAGAGGGCGGGGAGCTGTTTTTT

v_gene: TRBV30
j_gene: TRBJ1-3
d_gene: .
abundance: .
CDR3aa: CAWSVQYGYSGNTIYF
CDR3nt: TGTGCCTGGAGTGTACAATACGGCTACTCTGGAAACACCATATATTTT

v_gene: TRBV28
j_gene: TRBJ2-7
d_gene: .
abundance: .
CDR3aa: CASSFGPGPSYEQYF
CDR3nt: TGTGCCAGCAGCTTCGGCCCAGGGCCAAGCTACGAGCAGTACTTC

v_gene: TRBV6-4
j_gene: TRBJ2-2
d_gene: .
abundance: .
CDR3aa: CASSDTSTGGELFF
CDR3nt: TGTGCCAGCAGTGACACGTCCACGGGCGGGGAGCTGTTTTTT

v_gene: TRBV25-1
j_gene: TRBJ2-5
d_gene: .
abundance: .
CDR3aa: CASSGVWKTQYF
CDR3nt: TGTGCCAGCAGTGGGGTGTGGAAGACCCAGTACTTC

v_gene: TRBV4-2
j_gene: TRBJ2-2
d_gene: .
abundance: .
CDR3aa: CASSRTGITGELFF
CDR3nt: TGTGCCAGCAGCCGCACCGGGATAACCGGGGAGCTGTTTTTT

v_gene: TRBV27
j_gene: TRBJ2-1
d_gene: TRBD2
abundance: once
CDR3aa: CASSPSAGEFSYNEQFF
CDR3nt: TGTGCCAGCAGTCCTTCGGCGGGAGAATTCTCCTACAATGAGCAGTTCTTC

v_gene: TRBV23-1
j_gene: TRBJ2-7
d_gene: TRBD1
abundance: once
CDR3aa: CASSPPGQVRSYEQYF
CDR3nt: TGCGCCAGCAGTCCTCCGGGACAGGTAAGAAGCTACGAGCAGTACTTC

v_gene: TRBV6-5
j_gene: TRBJ2-5
d_gene: .
abundance: .
CDR3aa: CASGSQETQYF
CDR3nt: TGTGCCAGCGGAAGCCAAGAGACCCAGTACTTC